A single sample is the source of the 27 T cell receptor beta chains below, sequenced in a study of identical twins. Each CDR3 protein gets one entry after TCRdb re-called the 5' RACE reads with MiXCR. The sample yields hundreds of thousands of distinct CDR3 sequences, around 20% seen once. This sample was shared with a second study, whose subject was T cells expressing NK-cell markers.

Sequencing used PBMCs. Receptors originate from a woman under 30 in good health.

The chain carries TRBV4-3 and TRBJ2-1; D is ambiguous. Germline values: CDR1 LGHNA, CDR2 YSLEER. V lost 5 bases and J lost 9, with 17 bases in between. The CDR3 loop spans 14 amino acids. The CDR3 protein is CASSYTLELGEQFF. The CDR3 coding sequence is TGCGCCAGCAGCTACACCCTAGAATTGGGTGAGCAGTTCTTC.

In regard to this clonotype: One end of the junction varies from germline; a read error may be responsible. The rearrangement links TRBV3-1 to TRBJ2-5; 7 nucleotides match TRBD2. This CDR3 is built from 15 residues. Germline loops: CDR1 LGHDT, CDR2 YNNKEL (reference sequence). The CDR3 region has the DNA TGTGCCAGCGGCCAAGGGGCTAGCGGTATAGAGACCCAGTACTTC. Translated: CASGQGASGIETQYF.

This clonotype has at least ten counts. The chain uses TRBV3-1 and TRBJ1-1, with D perhaps matching TRBD1 (6 bases). The CDR3 length is 14 residues. V was cut by 5 bases and J by 1 base, with 11 bases left in between. The germline V gene encodes CDR1 LGHDT and CDR2 YNNKEL (reference sequence). In DNA form, the CDR3 reads TGTGCCAGCAGCGTCCGGGACAAGAACACTGAAGCTTTCTTT. Amino acids: CASSVRDKNTEAFF.

This chain connects TRBV5-1 to TRBJ2-7; 9 nucleotides align to TRBD2. Losses at the gene ends were 5 bases for V and 5 bases for J; bases not matched to a gene: 8. In germline, CDR1 is SGHRS, CDR2 YFSETQ. The CDR3 has 14 residues. CDR3 DNA: TGCGCCAGCAGTCGTGGCGGGGGGGCCCACGAGCAGTACTTC. Translating it yields CASSRGGGAHEQYF.

This clonotype was found a few times. Here the CDR3 DNA reads TGCAGTGTCCATGCGGGGGGCCGTACCGGGGAGCTGTTTTTT. Translating it yields CSVHAGGRTGELFF. This rearrangement joins TRBV20-1 to TRBJ2-2, with 8 bases matching TRBD2. After removal of 7 bases from V and 5 bases from J, the junction contained 9 bases not matched to a gene. The CDR3 is 14 residues long. Germline-derived CDR1 and CDR2 are DFQATT and SNEGSKA (reference sequence).

This clonotype was picked up a small number of times. This chain joins TRBV20-1 and TRBJ2-3; 8 bases map to TRBD2. This CDR3 contains 15 residues. CDR1 is DFQATT and CDR2 is SNEGSKA in the germline V gene (reference sequence). The V and J ends lost 2 bases and 5 bases, in that order; junction bases with no gene match: 9. The CDR3 reads CSARNGVGGEDTQYF. The CDR3 coding sequence is TGCAGTGCTAGAAACGGGGTCGGGGGGGAAGATACGCAGTATTTT.

The table lists this clonotype with a few counts. The chain links TRBV20-1 to TRBJ2-1; TRBD2 agrees at 8 bases. Germline CDR1 DFQATT, CDR2 SNEGSKA (reference sequence). V dropped 3 bases and J dropped 5; count of bases not matched to a gene: 9. This CDR3 region has 15 residues. Here the CDR3 DNA reads TGCAGTGCTAGCGGTGCGGGAGGACGCCACAATGAGCAGTTCTTC. It is translated as CSASGAGGRHNEQFF.

This clonotype was seen a few times. This sequence joins TRBV7-9 and TRBJ2-5; D gene ambiguous. V was pared by 1 base and J by 2 bases, with 14 bases between. The CDR3 covers 16 residues. Germline V CDR1 and CDR2: SEHNR, FQNEAQ (reference sequence). The CDR3 here is CASSLVGGAPQETQYF. The CDR3 bases are TGTGCCAGCAGCTTAGTGGGCGGAGCCCCACAAGAGACCCAGTACTTC.

The rearrangement links TRBV11-2 to TRBJ2-7, with D possibly being TRBD1 (6 bases). Germline-derived CDR1 and CDR2 are SGHAT and FQNNGV. Trimming left V 3 bases short and J 6 bases short, with 18 bases between. The CDR3 runs 15 residues. The CDR3 bases are TGTGCCAGCAGCTTTTTAGGAGCGTGGGGGCGCGAGCAGTACTTC. Its translation: CASSFLGAWGREQYF.

This clonotype was observed a few times. The V call is TRBV15, the J call TRBJ1-3, with unresolved D. Trimming left V 0 bases short and J 3 bases short, with 9 bases between. The CDR3 is 15 residues long. Per germline, CDR1 LNHNV and CDR2 YYDKDF (reference sequence). CDR3 DNA: TGTGCCACCAGCAGAGATCGAATAAGTGGAAACACCATATATTTT. This codes for CATSRDRISGNTIYF.

The chain's CDR3 is CASRNGPNEQFF. The CDR3, as DNA: TGTGCCAGCAGAAATGGACCCAATGAGCAGTTCTTC. V and J are TRBV27 and TRBJ2-1; D is unclear. CDR1 is MNHEY, CDR2 SMNVEV, per germline (reference sequence). V lost 6 bases and J 6 bases, leaving 9 bases between the germline ends. The CDR3 spans 12 residues.

The chain recombines TRBV30 with TRBJ1-2; D may be TRBD1 (6 bases). CDR3 length equals 14 residues. Germline V CDR1 and CDR2: GTSNPN, SVGIG (reference sequence). Between the trimmed V and J ends, which lost 3 bases and 6 bases, there was a span of 17 bases. The CDR3 protein is CAWRKQGFPDGYTF. The CDR3 coding sequence is TGTGCCTGGAGAAAACAGGGTTTTCCGGATGGCTACACCTTC.

The genes are TRBV12-5 and TRBJ2-2; D remains ambiguous. V lost 6 bases and J lost 3, with 11 bases in between. This CDR3 spans 14 amino acids. Germline V gives CDR1 LGHNT, CDR2 FRNRAP. The CDR3 DNA sequence: TGTGCTAGTGGCCACTTGATCGACACCGGGGAGCTGTTTTTT. Translation: CASGHLIDTGELFF. The full variable domain, in which reference TRBV12-5 and TRBJ2-2 provide the parts outside the CDR3, is DARVTQTPRHKVTEMGQEVTMRCQPILGHNTVFWYRQTMMQGLELLAYFRNRAPLDDSGMPKDRFSAEMPDATLATLKIQPSEPRDSAVYFCASGHLIDTGELFFGEGSRLTVL.

This clonotype came up a few times. The gene calls are TRBV6-5 and TRBJ2-7; 8 bases line up with TRBD2. The CDR3 contains 14 residues. Trimming removed 3 bases from V and 3 bases from J; junction bases left unmatched: 4. Germline values: CDR1 MNHEY, CDR2 SVGAGI. Here the CDR3 reads CASSYREGHYEQYF. For the CDR3, the DNA is TGTGCCAGCAGTTATCGGGAGGGCCACTACGAGCAGTACTTC.

In its sample, this clonotype was seen a few times. The chain couples TRBV12-3 or TRBV12-4 to TRBJ2-7, with TRBD1 identical over 7 bases. The CDR3 loop spans 15 amino acids. V lost 3 bases and J lost 3; bases outside the gene matches: 8. The CDR3 region is CASSFGQEKGYEQYF. CDR3 nucleotide sequence: TGTGCCAGCAGTTTCGGACAGGAAAAAGGCTACGAGCAGTACTTC.

This chain links TRBV29-1 with TRBJ2-2; no clear D. The CDR3 sequence is 14 residues long. V gave up 3 bases and J gave up 0 bases, with 8 bases separating them. The germline gives CDR1 SQVTM, CDR2 ANQGSEA. The CDR3: CSVEPSANTGELFF. The CDR3 nucleotides read TGCAGCGTTGAGCCCTCAGCGAACACCGGGGAGCTGTTTTTT.

The rearrangement joins TRBV7-9 to TRBJ1-2; 12 bases agree with TRBD1. CDR1 and CDR2 from the germline V gene are SEHNR and FQNEAQ (reference sequence). Germline trimming cut 0 bases from V and 6 bases from J; bases unmatched to any gene: 5. The CDR3 has 16 residues. CDR3 region: CASSLAGGTGGNGYTF. In DNA form, the CDR3 reads TGTGCCAGCAGCTTAGCTGGGGGGACAGGGGGCAATGGCTACACCTTC.

The chain links TRBV20-1 to TRBJ1-1, with D unresolved. The V gene lost 3 bases and the J gene lost 0 bases, with 14 bases spanning the gap. This CDR3 spans 15 amino acids. Germline V lookup: CDR1 DFQATT, CDR2 SNEGSKA (reference sequence). The CDR3: CSASGQRSMNTEAFF. For the CDR3, the DNA is TGCAGTGCTAGCGGGCAGAGAAGCATGAACACTGAAGCTTTCTTT.

In this sample, this clonotype turned up many times. The V gene is TRBV10-2, the J gene TRBJ2-2; D not certain. V was shortened by 7 bases and J by 9 bases, with 21 bases between the two germline ends. The CDR3 length is 15 residues. In germline, CDR1 is WSHSY, CDR2 SAAADI. For the CDR3, the DNA is TGCGCCAGCAACTTCGACACACGGACGAGCTGGGAGCTGTTTTTT. Translating gives CASNFDTRTSWELFF.

This clonotype was detected a few times. The rearrangement uses TRBV20-1 and TRBJ2-7; TRBD2 aligns across 8 bases. Germline values: CDR1 DFQATT, CDR2 SNEGSKA (reference sequence). The CDR3 totals 17 residues. V lost 1 base, J lost 2 bases, and 13 bases stayed unmatched. This CDR3 is CSARARAGLAGPYEQYF. CDR3 DNA: TGCAGTGCTAGAGCGCGCGCGGGATTAGCGGGACCCTACGAGCAGTACTTC.

The chain carries TRBV27 and TRBJ2-7, with TRBD1 as a possible D gene (6 bases). The CDR3 sequence is 14 residues long. Germline V gives CDR1 MNHEY, CDR2 SMNVEV (reference sequence). Trimming took 6 bases from V and 3 from J, leaving 15 bases between them. CDR3 DNA sequence: TGTGCCAGCAGACCTAGACCAGGGGACTACGAGCAGTACTTC. Its protein is CASRPRPGDYEQYF.

This chain joins TRBV5-1 and TRBJ2-2, with D perhaps assigned TRBD1 or TRBD2 (5 bases each). Germline CDR1 reads SGHRS; CDR2 reads YFSETQ. Trimming took off 4 bases at V and 5 bases at J, with 12 bases between the two ends. The CDR3 runs to 14 residues. This CDR3 reads CASSTDWGTGELFF. The DNA of the CDR3 is TGCGCCAGCAGCACGGACTGGGGGACCGGGGAGCTGTTTTTT.

V usage is TRBV12-3 or TRBV12-4 and J usage is TRBJ1-5, with a weak D call TRBD1 (5 bases). The V end lost 6 bases, the J end lost 7 bases, and 16 bases lay between the germline ends. The CDR3 has 14 amino acids. CDR3 region: CASSPDGPGQPQHF. In nucleotides, the CDR3 is TGTGCCAGCAGCCCGGACGGTCCAGGGCAGCCCCAGCATTTT.

The sample holds many counts of this clonotype. This chain connects TRBV29-1 to TRBJ2-5; perhaps D is TRBD1 or TRBD2 (5 bases each). The CDR3 sequence is 11 residues long. The V end was cut by 6 bases, the J end by 5 bases, with 10 bases between. Germline CDR1 and CDR2: SQVTM and ANQGSEA. CDR3 sequence: CSVAWGETQYF. The CDR3 nucleotides read TGCAGCGTCGCTTGGGGGGAGACCCAGTACTTC. The full variable domain, with the rest looked up from reference TRBV29-1 and TRBJ2-5, is SAVISQKPSRDICQRGTSLTIQCQVDSQVTMMFWYRQQPGQSLTLIATANQGSEATYESGFVIDKFPISRPNLTFSTLTVSNMSPEDSSIYLCSVAWGETQYFGPGTRLLVL.

This clonotype was observed a few times. The V call is TRBV20-1, the J call TRBJ2-1; the match to TRBD2 covers 11 bases. The V and J ends lost 0 bases and 10 bases, in that order; junction bases with no gene match: 8. The germline V gene encodes CDR1 DFQATT and CDR2 SNEGSKA (reference sequence). This CDR3 has 15 residues. The DNA of the CDR3 is TGCAGTGCTAGAGATTTCACTAGCGGGAGTGGGGAGCAGTTCTTC. Residues: CSARDFTSGSGEQFF.

The rearrangement joins TRBV20-1 to TRBJ2-5; TRBD1 aligns across 8 bases. Trimming took 3 bases from V and 5 from J; bases not matched to a gene: 11. The CDR3 has 15 amino acids. The germline V gene has CDR1 DFQATT and CDR2 SNEGSKA (reference sequence). CDR3 bases: TGCAGTGCTAGGGGCGAGACAGGGGTGTGGGAGACCCAGTACTTC. Translated: CSARGETGVWETQYF.

In this sample, this clonotype turned up a few times. The chain carries TRBV25-1 and TRBJ1-5; 8 positions agree with TRBD1. V gave up 5 bases and J gave up 7 bases; unmatched junction bases: 7. This CDR3 comprises 14 residues. CDR1 is MGHDK, CDR2 SYGVNS, per germline. This chain's CDR3 is CASSQTGVGQPQHF. The CDR3 DNA sequence: TGTGCCAGCAGTCAGACAGGGGTGGGACAGCCCCAGCATTTT.